These 15 T cell receptor beta chains came from one sample sequenced in a study of cytomegalovirus exposure and HLA in healthy donors. Measured with immunoSEQ multiplex PCR; TCRdb has only the in-frame clones, and not every one. The data contain approximately 180,000 clones, around 88% of them seen just once; the ten biggest clones take up over 1.3%. Sample: PBMCs. Every receptor here comes from a young woman in good health and CMV-seronegative.

The chain links TRBV4-1 to TRBJ2-3; possibly TRBD2 for D (7 bases). Per the germline V gene, CDR1 is MGHRA and CDR2 is YSYEKL. V dropped 2 bases and J dropped 3 bases, with 15 bases sitting between them. There are 16 residues in the CDR3. The CDR3 reads CASSQLLGGRTDTQYF. The CDR3 nucleotides read TGCGCCAGCAGCCAACTCCTCGGGGGGCGGACAGATACGCAGTATTTT.

V is TRBV30 and J is TRBJ1-3; D is perhaps TRBD1 (5 bases). V lost 3 bases and J 1 base, leaving 16 bases between the germline ends. The germline CDR1 and CDR2 sequences are GTSNPN and SVGIG (reference sequence). There are 16 residues in the CDR3. CDR3 loop: CAWSPPVDSSGNTIYF. The DNA of the CDR3 is TGTGCCTGGAGCCCGCCCGTCGACAGTTCTGGAAACACCATATATTTT. Drawing the rest from reference TRBV30 and TRBJ1-3, the complete variable domain is SQTIHQWPATLVQPVGSPLSLECTVEGTSNPNLYWYRQAAGRGLQLLFYSVGIGQISSEVPQNLSASRPQDRQFILSSKKLLLSDSGFYLCAWSPPVDSSGNTIYFGEGSWLTVV.

This chain joins TRBV5-1 and TRBJ1-3; D is undetermined. Germline assignment: CDR1 SGHRS and CDR2 YFSETQ. Trimming took 4 bases from V and 5 from J, leaving 13 bases between them. This CDR3 has 14 residues. DNA of the CDR3: TGCGCCAGCAGCCCTACGGGGATGAGAAACACCATATATTTT. Translating gives CASSPTGMRNTIYF.

This chain links TRBV6-1 with TRBJ1-4; D gene ambiguous. The CDR3 is made up of 13 amino acids. Trimming shortened V by 2 bases and J by 8 bases, and 9 bases separated the two germline ends. CDR1 is MNHNS and CDR2 is SASEGT in the germline V gene. CDR3 coding DNA: TGTGCCAGCAGTGAAAGCGGGTGGGAAAAACTGTTTTTT. As protein: CASSESGWEKLFF.

The chain links TRBV19 to TRBJ2-1; a weak D match, TRBD2 (6 bases). V was clipped by 3 bases and J by 2 bases, with 11 bases between them. CDR3 length: 15 amino acids. Germline-derived CDR1 and CDR2 are LNHDA and SQIVND (reference sequence). CDR3 DNA: TGTGCCAGTAGTATGGCCGCGGGAACCTACAATGAGCAGTTCTTC. Protein sequence: CASSMAAGTYNEQFF. Based on the CDR3 plus reference TRBV19 and TRBJ2-1, the full variable domain is DGGITQSPKYLFRKEGQNVTLSCEQNLNHDAMYWYRQDPGQGLRLIYYSQIVNDFQKGDIAEGYSVSREKKESFPLTVTSAQKNPTAFYLCASSMAAGTYNEQFFGPGTRLTVL.

J is TRBJ2-5 and V is TRBV6-1; TRBD2 matches 9 bases. V dropped 3 bases and J dropped 0; count of bases not matched to a gene: 5. The CDR3 has 16 residues. Germline-derived CDR1 and CDR2 are MNHNS and SASEGT. The CDR3 is CASSDRGGADQETQYF. The CDR3 DNA reads as TGTGCCAGCAGTGACCGCGGGGGGGCTGACCAAGAGACCCAGTACTTC.

This clone was counted a single time. This chain links TRBV7-9 with TRBJ1-1; D unclear. This CDR3 spans 14 amino acids. Trimming removed 4 bases at V and 1 base at J, with 10 bases between. Germline CDR1 SEHNR, CDR2 FQNEAQ (reference sequence). This chain's CDR3 is CASSSHRQNTEAFF. CDR3 nucleotide sequence: TGTGCCAGCAGCTCCCACAGACAGAACACTGAAGCTTTCTTT.

This rearrangement joins TRBV2 to TRBJ2-3, with 12 bases lining up with TRBD2. This CDR3 is 15 amino acids long. Trimming at V came to 6 bases and at J to 4 bases, leaving 5 bases not matched to a gene. The germline V gene encodes CDR1 SNHLY and CDR2 FYNNEI. Written as DNA, the CDR3 is TGTGCCAGCAGGGATCTAGCGGGAGGGGCAGATACGCAGTATTTT. This translates into CASRDLAGGADTQYF.

This chain joins TRBV11-2 and TRBJ2-1, with D possibly matching TRBD2 (6 bases). The CDR3 consists of 16 residues. The germline CDR1 and CDR2 sequences are SGHAT and FQNNGV. Trimming took off 5 bases at V and 1 base at J, with 15 bases between the two ends. DNA of the CDR3: TGTGCCAGCAGCCGACGGAGGGTCGGTTCCTACAATGAGCAGTTCTTC. It encodes CASSRRRVGSYNEQFF.

V usage is TRBV6-5 and J usage is TRBJ2-7, with 7 positions matching TRBD1. Germline loops: CDR1 MNHEY, CDR2 SVGAGI. The CDR3 loop spans 11 amino acids. With V trimmed by 5 bases and J by 9 bases, 4 bases remained unmatched. CDR3 loop: CASSQGVGQYF. CDR3 sequence (DNA): TGTGCCAGCAGTCAGGGGGTTGGGCAGTACTTC.

The V call is TRBV2, the J call TRBJ1-5; D possibly corresponds to TRBD1 (5 bases). The CDR3 consists of 13 residues. CDR1 is SNHLY and CDR2 is FYNNEI in the germline V gene. V was clipped by 4 bases and J by 4 bases, with 8 bases between them. This CDR3 reads CASSVRGNQPQHF. In DNA, the CDR3 is TGTGCCAGCAGTGTAAGGGGTAATCAGCCCCAGCATTTT.

The chain joins TRBV6-1 to TRBJ1-1; D may be TRBD1 (6 bases). The CDR3 sequence is 12 residues long. Germline lookup yields CDR1 MNHNS and CDR2 SASEGT. V lost 6 bases, J lost 5 bases, and 10 bases lay in between. Written as DNA, the CDR3 is TGTGCCAGCAGCCAGGGGCAGACTGAAGCTTTCTTT. It codes for CASSQGQTEAFF.

The chain has TRBV10-3 and TRBJ2-1, with 11 positions matching TRBD1. Germline V gives CDR1 ENHRY, CDR2 SYGVKD. The length of the CDR3 is 16 residues. V shed 2 bases, J shed 7 bases, and the junction held 7 bases outside the gene matches. CDR3 amino acids: CAISEADRGQGNEQFF. CDR3 nucleotides: TGTGCCATCAGTGAGGCGGACAGGGGGCAAGGTAATGAGCAGTTCTTC.

The chain joins TRBV2 to TRBJ1-5; D is possibly TRBD1 (6 bases). The CDR3 is 16 residues long. Trimming removed 0 bases from V and 7 bases from J, with 16 bases in between. Germline loops: CDR1 SNHLY, CDR2 FYNNEI. CDR3 bases: TGTGCCAGCAGTGAAGCGGTACAGGGTGGTAAGCAGCCCCAGCATTTT. Translated, it gives CASSEAVQGGKQPQHF.

In its sample, this clone was seen once. This rearrangement joins TRBV7-2 to TRBJ2-1; 7 nucleotides agree with TRBD2. The CDR3 is made up of 15 amino acids. Trimming removed 4 bases from V and 6 bases from J; junction bases left unmatched: 9. Germline V gives CDR1 SGHTA, CDR2 FQGNSA. Here the CDR3 reads CASSYSRGFRNEQFF. In nucleotides, the CDR3 is TGTGCCAGCAGCTACTCGCGGGGGTTTCGCAATGAGCAGTTCTTC.